Below are 24 T cell receptor beta chains sequenced from a single sample in a study of cytotoxic CD8 clonotypes in ibrutinib-treated CLL. TCRdb keeps only in-frame clones here, not all; method: immunoSEQ multiplex PCR. The table has hundreds of thousands of clones, around four fifths seen once. The sample was PBMCs, taken before ibrutinib treatment. The receptors were gathered from a human donor with chronic lymphocytic leukemia.

CDR3 amino acids: CASSRGQGTQETQYF. The CDR3, as DNA: TGTGCCAGTAGTAGGGGACAAGGGACTCAAGAGACCCAGTACTTC. The chain links TRBV19 to TRBJ2-5; D assignment may be TRBD1 or TRBD2 (6 bases each). Germline V gene lookup returns CDR1 LNHDA and CDR2 SQIVND (reference sequence). The CDR3 consists of 15 residues. Trimming stripped 4 bases from V and 2 bases from J, with 14 bases between.

This clone has only a few counts. The DNA of the CDR3 is TGTGCCATCAAGCCCGGCTCGGACGAGCAGTACTTC. As protein: CAIKPGSDEQYF. The genes are TRBV10-3 and TRBJ2-7; no definite D call. The CDR3 is 12 residues long. V shed 7 bases and J shed 5 bases, with 12 bases lying between them. Germline V lookup: CDR1 ENHRY, CDR2 SYGVKD.

V and J are TRBV4-3 and TRBJ1-4; a weak D match, TRBD1 (5 bases). CDR1 and CDR2 (germline): LGHNA, YSLEER. The CDR3 extends over 15 amino acids. Trimming left V 0 bases short and J 8 bases short, with 13 bases between. In DNA form, the CDR3 reads TGCGCCAGCAGCCAAGATCGTGGCAGGGCGGAAAAACTGTTTTTT. This encodes CASSQDRGRAEKLFF.

CDR3 in amino acids: CASSPPYFIWEGQGFRNNEQFF. CDR3 in DNA: TGTGCCAGCTCACCACCTTATTTTATTTGGGAGGGACAGGGCTTTCGAAACAATGAGCAGTTCTTC. The chain uses TRBV18 and TRBJ2-1, with TRBD1 identical over 9 bases. CDR1 and CDR2 (germline): KGHSH, LQKENI. V dropped 0 bases and J dropped 5; count of bases not matched to a gene: 23. The CDR3 length is 22 residues.

The rearrangement uses TRBV20-1 and TRBJ1-2; D call uncertain. This CDR3 region has 10 residues. Germline-derived CDR1 and CDR2 are DFQATT and SNEGSKA (reference sequence). Trimming took off 7 bases at V and 7 bases at J, with 10 bases between the two ends. The CDR3 region has the DNA TGCAGTGTAAGGGATGGTGGCTACACCTTC. Protein: CSVRDGGYTF.

Only a few counts were recorded for this clone. The gene calls are TRBV15 and TRBJ1-5, with 11 positions matching TRBD1. CDR3 size: 17 residues. The V segment lost 1 base and the J segment 6 bases; nucleotides outside the gene matches: 8. Germline assignment: CDR1 LNHNV and CDR2 YYDKDF (reference sequence). The CDR3 DNA reads as TGTGCCACCAGCAGAGCGTCGGACAGGGGGCTTGGTCAGCCCCAGCATTTT. Translation gives CATSRASDRGLGQPQHF.

The chain employs TRBV4-3 and TRBJ2-3; 7 positions agree with TRBD2. With V trimmed by 0 bases and J by 1 base, 4 bases remained unmatched. Germline assignment: CDR1 LGHNA and CDR2 YSLEER. This CDR3 comprises 16 residues. The chain's CDR3 is CASSQDGAGGTDTQYF. The CDR3 DNA reads as TGCGCCAGCAGCCAAGATGGGGCGGGAGGCACAGATACGCAGTATTTT.

The chain carries TRBV5-8 and TRBJ1-5, with D perhaps TRBD1 (5 bases). The CDR3 runs 15 residues. With 4 bases removed from V and 9 bases from J, the gap between germline ends came to 20 bases. Germline lookup yields CDR1 SGHTS and CDR2 YDEGEE. The CDR3 sequence: CASSHPIGAWWPQHF. The DNA of the CDR3 is TGTGCCAGCAGCCACCCCATCGGGGCCTGGTGGCCCCAGCATTTT.

This sequence joins TRBV2 and TRBJ2-1; 9 positions match TRBD1. CDR1 and CDR2 from the germline V gene are SNHLY and FYNNEI. There are 14 residues in the CDR3. Losses at the gene ends were 6 bases for V and 14 bases for J; bases not matched to a gene: 14. CDR3 residues: CASRRTGDTVDKFF. The CDR3 bases are TGTGCCAGCAGGCGGACAGGGGATACGGTAGATAAGTTCTTC.

The chain combines TRBV30 with TRBJ2-3; D is perhaps TRBD1 (5 bases). The ends were cut back, 3 bases at V and 3 bases at J, with 10 bases in the middle. The CDR3 totals 13 residues. The germline gives CDR1 GTSNPN, CDR2 SVGIG (reference sequence). The DNA for the CDR3 is TGTGCCTGGAGCCGCGACAGAACAGATACGCAGTATTTT. Translation gives CAWSRDRTDTQYF.

CDR3 in DNA: TGTGCCAGCAGTCTCGGGACAGGCCTCCACGAGCAGTACTTC. This encodes CASSLGTGLHEQYF. The genes are TRBV6-5 and TRBJ2-7, with 8 bases lining up with TRBD1. CDR1 and CDR2 (germline): MNHEY, SVGAGI. V was pared by 5 bases and J by 5 bases, with 8 bases of the junction left unmatched. CDR3 length: 14 amino acids.

The gene calls are TRBV9 and TRBJ2-7, with no clear D. The germline V gene encodes CDR1 SGDLS and CDR2 YYNGEE. The CDR3 consists of 15 residues. The ends were cut back, 4 bases at V and 1 base at J, with 15 bases in the middle. The CDR3 DNA sequence: TGTGCCAGCAGCAAAGGAACGGACGGGTCCTACGAGCAGTACTTC. This sequence encodes CASSKGTDGSYEQYF.

This clone was picked up one time. The V and J genes are TRBV19 and TRBJ2-1, with 10 bases fitting TRBD2. The germline V gene has CDR1 LNHDA and CDR2 SQIVND (reference sequence). This CDR3 contains 16 residues. V trimming: 7 bases; J trimming: 4 bases; junction bases outside the gene matches: 10. DNA of the CDR3: TGTGCCAGTACTCCCACCGGACTAGCGGCGTACAATGAGCAGTTCTTC. It specifies CASTPTGLAAYNEQFF.

This rearrangement joins TRBV16 to TRBJ2-2; D uncertain. V was trimmed by 2 bases and J by 2 bases, leaving 15 bases between them. The germline gives CDR1 KGHSY, CDR2 FQNENV. This CDR3 contains 17 residues. The CDR3: CASSQLRGRKNTGELFF. The CDR3 DNA follows: TGTGCCAGCAGCCAACTCCGAGGACGCAAAAACACCGGGGAGCTGTTTTTT.

The V and J genes are TRBV7-9 and TRBJ1-2; D is unclear. This CDR3 contains 13 residues. Germline CDR1 is SEHNR and CDR2 is FQNEAQ (reference sequence). V was trimmed by 5 bases and J by 4 bases, leaving 11 bases between them. CDR3: CASSTQRTYGYTF. In DNA, the CDR3 is TGTGCCAGCAGCACCCAGAGGACCTATGGCTACACCTTC.

V usage is TRBV4-3 and J usage is TRBJ2-1; D gene unclear. Germline V gene lookup returns CDR1 LGHNA and CDR2 YSLEER. V shed 1 base and J shed 4 bases, with 11 bases lying between them. This CDR3 has 15 residues. In DNA form, the CDR3 reads TGCGCCAGCAGCCAAGGTGTCGGATCGTACAATGAGCAGTTCTTC. It encodes CASSQGVGSYNEQFF.

This chain joins TRBV30 and TRBJ2-1, with D maybe TRBD1 (6 bases). The CDR3 loop spans 15 amino acids. Trimming took 3 bases from V and 2 from J, leaving 14 bases between them. Germline CDR1 GTSNPN, CDR2 SVGIG (reference sequence). The CDR3 loop is CAWSSTGITYNEQFF. In DNA form, the CDR3 reads TGTGCCTGGAGCTCCACAGGGATTACCTACAATGAGCAGTTCTTC.

This clone showed up just once. The CDR3 region is CASSQMGLEAEAFF. The CDR3, as DNA: TGCGCCAGCAGCCAAATGGGGTTAGAGGCTGAAGCTTTCTTT. The V and J genes are TRBV4-3 and TRBJ1-1; no reliable D call. This CDR3 is built from 14 residues. V lost 2 bases and J 6 bases, leaving 13 bases between the germline ends. Germline V gene lookup returns CDR1 LGHNA and CDR2 YSLEER.

The rearrangement joins TRBV7-2 to TRBJ1-1; 7 nucleotides agree with TRBD1. CDR1 and CDR2 (germline): SGHTA, FQGNSA. The CDR3 contains 14 residues. Unmatched junction bases numbered 4, after V lost 5 bases and J lost 1 base. CDR3 in amino acids: CASSGRGGNTEAFF. The CDR3 nucleotides read TGTGCCAGCAGCGGCAGGGGGGGGAACACTGAAGCTTTCTTT. The variable domain in full, completed from reference TRBV7-2 and TRBJ1-1, reads GAGVSQSPSNKVTEKGKDVELRCDPISGHTALYWYRQSLGQGLEFLIYFQGNSAPDKSGLPSDRFSAERTGGSVSTLTIQRTQQEDSAVYLCASSGRGGNTEAFFGQGTRLTVV.

This clone was seen a few times. The chain joins TRBV4-3 to TRBJ2-2; 9 bases align to TRBD2. Germline lookup yields CDR1 LGHNA and CDR2 YSLEER. J was trimmed by 4 bases and V by 2 bases; bases with no gene match: 2. This CDR3 spans 15 amino acids. CDR3 sequence reads: CASSQWREGTGELFF. The CDR3 nucleotides are TGCGCCAGCAGCCAATGGCGGGAGGGCACCGGGGAGCTGTTTTTT.

J is TRBJ2-7 and V is TRBV11-3; TRBD2 agrees at 8 bases. After removal of 5 bases from V and 6 bases from J, the junction contained 9 bases not matched to a gene. Germline assignment: CDR1 SGHNT and CDR2 YENEEA. The CDR3 length is 14 residues. The CDR3 coding sequence is TGTGCCAGCAGCCCCGGGACTAGTCCTGGCGAGCAGTACTTC. It yields the protein CASSPGTSPGEQYF.

This rearrangement joins TRBV5-1 to TRBJ2-5; tentatively, D is TRBD2 (6 bases). V dropped 0 bases and J dropped 5 bases, with 11 bases sitting between them. CDR3 size: 14 residues. Per germline, CDR1 SGHRS and CDR2 YFSETQ. The CDR3 DNA is TGCGCCAGCAGCTTGGCATCTGGGAGGGAGACCCAGTACTTC. Encoded protein: CASSLASGRETQYF.

This rearrangement joins TRBV14 to TRBJ2-5; possibly TRBD2 for D (6 bases). This CDR3 spans 14 amino acids. CDR1 and CDR2 from the germline V gene are SGHDN and FVKESK. Trimming pared 4 bases from V and 4 bases from J, leaving 13 bases between. CDR3 in amino acids: CASSPPGVPETQYF. The DNA of the CDR3 is TGTGCCAGCAGCCCACCGGGGGTTCCAGAGACCCAGTACTTC.

The chain links TRBV18 to TRBJ1-3, with D unresolved. The length of the CDR3 is 16 residues. Trimming took 2 bases from V and 3 from J, leaving 14 bases between them. Germline V gene lookup returns CDR1 KGHSH and CDR2 LQKENI. The CDR3 is CASSPNVGSSGNTIYF. CDR3 DNA sequence: TGTGCCAGCTCACCAAATGTTGGGTCAAGTGGAAACACCATATATTTT.